The clone carrying this TCR beta chain is medium-sized by frequency. Its antigen is still unknown. It was by 5' RACE with UMI labels that the TRB cDNA libraries were prepared. Reanalyzing the 5' RACE reads, TCRdb keeps one entry per CDR3 protein, without DNA. This repertoire includes 5,700 or so distinct CDR3 sequences. The sample comes from a study of CXCR3-negative and CXCR3-positive naive CD8 T cells. General study findings and limits: Surface CD5 was comparable between naive subsets; TCR strength was inferred from TRB CDR3 properties. More hydrophobic TRB CDR3s were found in CXCR3-positive naive cells than in CXCR3-negative naive cells.

There are 15 residues in the CDR3. Germline V gene data show CDR1 as SQVTM and CDR2 as ANQGSEA. Definition of naive CD8+ T cells rested on a CD45RO-CCR7+CD27+CD95- profile. This TCR was recovered from a human donor in good health. Some clones in this sample may be carry-over from other donors' samples. The chain is built from TRBV29-1 and TRBJ2-7; TCRdb outputs TRBD1, but without DNA this stays unchecked. Sample: naive CXCR3+ CD8+ T cells from blood. Subset indicated: CD45RO-CCR7+CD27+CD95- naive CD8+ T cells expressing CXCR3 (TNR3+). The CDR3 spells CSVEEPRELSYEQYF.